This T cell receptor (beta chain) was profiled in a study of cytotoxic CD8 clonotypes in ibrutinib-treated CLL. Profiling relied on immunoSEQ multiplex PCR, and the TCRdb table lists in-frame clones only, not all of them. The sample contains over 75,000 clones, 70% to 80% of which appear only once. The junction had 15 bases not matched to a gene; V was cut back by 6 bases and J by 7 bases. Germline V CDR1 and CDR2: MDHEN, SYDVKM. The CDR3 totals 16 residues. The TCR comes from a human donor with chronic lymphocytic leukemia. The chain carries TRBV28 and TRBJ1-1, with 9 positions matching TRBD1. The material was PBMCs, obtained after 12 months of ibrutinib treatment. The CDR3 here is CASRPPGQGVFGEAFF. In DNA, the CDR3 is TGTGCCAGCAGACCGCCGGGACAGGGAGTTTTCGGTGAAGCTTTCTTT.